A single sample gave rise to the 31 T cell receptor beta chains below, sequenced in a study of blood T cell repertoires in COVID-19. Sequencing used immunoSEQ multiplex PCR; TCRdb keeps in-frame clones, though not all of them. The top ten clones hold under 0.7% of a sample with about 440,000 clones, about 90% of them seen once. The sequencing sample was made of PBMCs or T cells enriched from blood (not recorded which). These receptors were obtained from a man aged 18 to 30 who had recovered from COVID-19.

The DNA for the CDR3 is TGTGCCAGCAGGAGGGATCGCGATTCACCCCTCCACTTT. Its translation is CASRRDRDSPLHF. The chain uses TRBV2 and TRBJ1-6; D is unresolved. CDR1 is SNHLY, CDR2 FYNNEI, per germline. The CDR3 runs 13 residues. V dropped 6 bases and J dropped 8 bases, with 11 bases sitting between them.

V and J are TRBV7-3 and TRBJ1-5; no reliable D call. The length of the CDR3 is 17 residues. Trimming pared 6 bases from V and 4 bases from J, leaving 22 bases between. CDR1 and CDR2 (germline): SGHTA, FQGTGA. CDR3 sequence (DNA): TGTGCCAGCAGGCTCATTTCACCGGCTGGAGAAAATCAGCCCCAGCATTTT. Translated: CASRLISPAGENQPQHF.

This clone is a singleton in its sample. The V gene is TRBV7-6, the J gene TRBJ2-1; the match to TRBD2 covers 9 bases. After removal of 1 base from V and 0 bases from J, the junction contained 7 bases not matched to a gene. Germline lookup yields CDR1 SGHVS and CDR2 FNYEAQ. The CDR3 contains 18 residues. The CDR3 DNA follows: TGTGCCAGCAGCTTAGTATTTACTAGCGGGTACTCCTACAATGAGCAGTTCTTC. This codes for CASSLVFTSGYSYNEQFF.

The DNA of the CDR3 is TGTGCCAGCAGTTTGTGGCAGAACAATCAGCCCCAGCATTTT. Its translation is CASSLWQNNQPQHF. The gene calls are TRBV28 and TRBJ1-5; D gene ambiguous. In germline, CDR1 is MDHEN, CDR2 SYDVKM. The CDR3 extends over 14 amino acids. V was clipped by 3 bases and J by 3 bases, with 9 bases between them.

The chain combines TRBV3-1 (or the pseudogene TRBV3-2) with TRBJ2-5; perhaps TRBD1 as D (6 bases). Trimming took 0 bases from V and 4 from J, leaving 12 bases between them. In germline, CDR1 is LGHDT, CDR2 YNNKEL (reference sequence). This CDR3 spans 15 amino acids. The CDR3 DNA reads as TGTGCCAGCAGCCAAGATTTAAGGGGGAGAGAGACCCAGTACTTC. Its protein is CASSQDLRGRETQYF.

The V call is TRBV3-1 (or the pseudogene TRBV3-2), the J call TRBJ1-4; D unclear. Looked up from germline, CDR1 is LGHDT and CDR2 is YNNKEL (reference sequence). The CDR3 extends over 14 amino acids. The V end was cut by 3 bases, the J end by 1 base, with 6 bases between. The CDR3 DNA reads TGTGCCAGCAGCCACGCACTAACTAATGAAAAACTGTTTTTT. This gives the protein CASSHALTNEKLFF.

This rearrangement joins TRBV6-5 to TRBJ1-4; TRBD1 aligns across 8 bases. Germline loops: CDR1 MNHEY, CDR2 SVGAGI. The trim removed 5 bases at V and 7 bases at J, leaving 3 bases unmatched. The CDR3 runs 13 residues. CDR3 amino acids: CASSPQGAEKLFF. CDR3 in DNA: TGTGCCAGCAGTCCCCAGGGGGCTGAAAAACTGTTTTTT.

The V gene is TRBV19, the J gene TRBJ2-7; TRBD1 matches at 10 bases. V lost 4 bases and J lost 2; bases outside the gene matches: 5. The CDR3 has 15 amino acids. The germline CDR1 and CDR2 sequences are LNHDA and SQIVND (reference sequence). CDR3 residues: CASSTTGTGAYEQYF. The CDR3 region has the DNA TGTGCCAGTAGTACAACCGGGACAGGGGCCTACGAGCAGTACTTC.

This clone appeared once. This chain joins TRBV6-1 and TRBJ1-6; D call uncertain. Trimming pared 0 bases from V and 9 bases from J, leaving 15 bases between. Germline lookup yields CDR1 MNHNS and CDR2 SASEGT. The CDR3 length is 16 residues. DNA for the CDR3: TGTGCCAGCAGTGAAGCGGTAGGGAATGAGGGTTCACCCCTCCACTTT. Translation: CASSEAVGNEGSPLHF.

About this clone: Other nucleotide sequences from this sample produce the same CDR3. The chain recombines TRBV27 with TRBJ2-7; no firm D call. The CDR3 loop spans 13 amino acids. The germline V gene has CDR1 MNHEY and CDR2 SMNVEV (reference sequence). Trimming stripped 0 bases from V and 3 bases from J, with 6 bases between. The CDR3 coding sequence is TGTGCCAGCAGTTTATCGACGGGCTACGAGCAGTACTTC. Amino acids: CASSLSTGYEQYF.

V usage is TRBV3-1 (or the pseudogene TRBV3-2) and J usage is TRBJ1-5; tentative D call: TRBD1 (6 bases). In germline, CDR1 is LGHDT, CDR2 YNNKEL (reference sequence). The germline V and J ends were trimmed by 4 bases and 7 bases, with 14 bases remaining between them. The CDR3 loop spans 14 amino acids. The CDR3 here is CASSPDSLGQPQHF. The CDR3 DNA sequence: TGTGCCAGCAGCCCGGACAGCCTGGGACAGCCCCAGCATTTT.

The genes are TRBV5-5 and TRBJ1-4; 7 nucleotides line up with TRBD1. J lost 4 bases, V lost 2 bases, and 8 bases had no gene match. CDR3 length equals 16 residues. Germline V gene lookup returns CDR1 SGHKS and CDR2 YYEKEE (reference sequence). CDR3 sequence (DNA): TGTGCCAGCAGCTTCGCAGGGGCAGGGGGTAATGAAAAACTGTTTTTT. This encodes CASSFAGAGGNEKLFF.

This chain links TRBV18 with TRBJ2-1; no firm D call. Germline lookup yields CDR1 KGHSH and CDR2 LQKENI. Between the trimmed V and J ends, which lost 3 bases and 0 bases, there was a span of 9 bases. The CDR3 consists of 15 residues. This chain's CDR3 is CASSPISDSYNEQFF. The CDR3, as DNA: TGTGCCAGCTCACCCATTAGTGACTCCTACAATGAGCAGTTCTTC.

The CDR3 loop reads CAWSVAGHSTDTQYF. The DNA of the CDR3 is TGTGCCTGGAGCGTAGCGGGCCATAGCACAGATACGCAGTATTTT. This chain uses TRBV30 with TRBJ2-3; 7 bases agree with TRBD2. Per germline, CDR1 GTSNPN and CDR2 SVGIG (reference sequence). The CDR3 consists of 15 residues. The J segment lost 0 bases and the V segment lost 3 bases, leaving 6 bases of the junction unmatched.

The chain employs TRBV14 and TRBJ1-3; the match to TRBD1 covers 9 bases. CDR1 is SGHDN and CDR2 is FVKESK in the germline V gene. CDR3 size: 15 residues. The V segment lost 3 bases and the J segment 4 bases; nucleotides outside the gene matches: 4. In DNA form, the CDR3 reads TGTGCCAGCAGCCACACAGGGGGCCTCGGAAACACCATATATTTT. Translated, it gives CASSHTGGLGNTIYF.

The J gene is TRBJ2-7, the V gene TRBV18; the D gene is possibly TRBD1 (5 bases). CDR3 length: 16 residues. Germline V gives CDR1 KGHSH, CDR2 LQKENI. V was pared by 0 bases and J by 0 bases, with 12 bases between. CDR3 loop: CASSPPGRASSYEQYF. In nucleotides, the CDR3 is TGTGCCAGCTCACCACCCGGCAGGGCCTCCTCCTACGAGCAGTACTTC.

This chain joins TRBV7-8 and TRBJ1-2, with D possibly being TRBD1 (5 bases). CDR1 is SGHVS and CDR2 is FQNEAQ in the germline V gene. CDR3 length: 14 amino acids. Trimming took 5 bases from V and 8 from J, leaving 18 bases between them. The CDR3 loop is CASSPPGAGKGYTF. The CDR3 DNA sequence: TGTGCCAGCAGCCCCCCCGGTGCAGGGAAAGGCTACACCTTC.

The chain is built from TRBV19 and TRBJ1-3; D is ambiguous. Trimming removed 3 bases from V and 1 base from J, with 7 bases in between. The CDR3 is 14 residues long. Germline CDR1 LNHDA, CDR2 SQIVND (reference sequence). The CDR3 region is CASSISTSGNTIYF. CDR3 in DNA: TGTGCCAGTAGTATCTCGACATCTGGAAACACCATATATTTT.

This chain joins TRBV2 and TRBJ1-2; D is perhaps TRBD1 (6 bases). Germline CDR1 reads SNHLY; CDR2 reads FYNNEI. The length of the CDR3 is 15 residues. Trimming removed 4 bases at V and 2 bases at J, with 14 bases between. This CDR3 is CASSVQPGQNYGYTF. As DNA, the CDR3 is TGTGCCAGCAGTGTCCAACCCGGACAGAACTATGGCTACACCTTC.

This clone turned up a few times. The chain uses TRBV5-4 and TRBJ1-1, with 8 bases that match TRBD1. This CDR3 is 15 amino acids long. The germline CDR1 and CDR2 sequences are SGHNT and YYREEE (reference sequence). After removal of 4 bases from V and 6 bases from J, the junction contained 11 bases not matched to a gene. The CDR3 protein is CASSPTGTGGAEAFF. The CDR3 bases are TGTGCCAGCAGCCCTACAGGGACAGGTGGGGCTGAAGCTTTCTTT.

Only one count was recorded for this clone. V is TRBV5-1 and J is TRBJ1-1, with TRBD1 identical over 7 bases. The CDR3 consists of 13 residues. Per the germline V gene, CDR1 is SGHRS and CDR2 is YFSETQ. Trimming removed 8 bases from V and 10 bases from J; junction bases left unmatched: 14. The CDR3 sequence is CASRIEQGSRAFF. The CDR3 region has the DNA TGCGCCAGTAGAATCGAACAGGGGTCTAGAGCTTTCTTT.

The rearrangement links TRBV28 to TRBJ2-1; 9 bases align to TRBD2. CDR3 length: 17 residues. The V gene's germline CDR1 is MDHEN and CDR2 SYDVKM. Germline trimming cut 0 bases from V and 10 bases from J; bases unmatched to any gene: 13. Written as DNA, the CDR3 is TGTGCCAGCAGTTTATGGGGGGCGGGAGGGCCCAGGTTGGAGCAGTTCTTC. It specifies CASSLWGAGGPRLEQFF.

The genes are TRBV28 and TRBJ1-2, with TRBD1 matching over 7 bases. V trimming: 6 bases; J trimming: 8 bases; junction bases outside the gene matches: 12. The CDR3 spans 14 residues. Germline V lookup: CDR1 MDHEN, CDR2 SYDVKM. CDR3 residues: CASRRPGQQMGYTF. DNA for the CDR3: TGTGCCAGCAGGCGACCGGGACAGCAGATGGGCTACACCTTC.

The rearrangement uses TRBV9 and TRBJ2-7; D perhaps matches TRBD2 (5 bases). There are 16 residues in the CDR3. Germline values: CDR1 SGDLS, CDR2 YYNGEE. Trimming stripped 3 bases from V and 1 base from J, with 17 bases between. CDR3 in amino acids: CASSDGDRGFSYEQYF. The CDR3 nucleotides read TGTGCCAGCAGCGATGGAGACCGGGGTTTTTCCTACGAGCAGTACTTC.

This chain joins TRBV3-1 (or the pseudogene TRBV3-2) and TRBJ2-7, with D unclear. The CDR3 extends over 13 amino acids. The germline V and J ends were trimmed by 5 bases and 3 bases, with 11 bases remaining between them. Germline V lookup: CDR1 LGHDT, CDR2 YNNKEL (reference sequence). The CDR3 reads CASSFRQDYEQYF. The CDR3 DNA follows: TGTGCCAGCAGCTTCAGGCAAGACTACGAGCAGTACTTC.

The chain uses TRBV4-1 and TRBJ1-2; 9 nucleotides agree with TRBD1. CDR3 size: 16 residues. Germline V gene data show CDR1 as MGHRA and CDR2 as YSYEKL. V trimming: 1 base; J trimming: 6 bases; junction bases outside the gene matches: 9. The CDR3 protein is CASSQVRDRVIDGYTF. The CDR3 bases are TGCGCCAGCAGCCAAGTGCGGGACAGGGTGATAGATGGCTACACCTTC.

The CDR3 nucleotides are TGTGCTAGTGTAGGGGCTAATGAAAAACTGTTTTTT. It translates to CASVGANEKLFF. The chain uses TRBV12-5 and TRBJ1-4, with TRBD1 as a possible D gene (5 bases). Between the trimmed V and J ends, which lost 7 bases and 3 bases, there was a span of 6 bases. Germline-derived CDR1 and CDR2 are LGHNT and FRNRAP. The CDR3 loop spans 12 amino acids.

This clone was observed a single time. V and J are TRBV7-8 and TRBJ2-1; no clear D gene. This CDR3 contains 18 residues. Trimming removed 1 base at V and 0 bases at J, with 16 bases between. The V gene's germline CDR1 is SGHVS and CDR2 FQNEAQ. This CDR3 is CASSLGAVGVRSYNEQFF. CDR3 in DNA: TGTGCCAGCAGCTTAGGGGCCGTCGGTGTTCGCTCCTACAATGAGCAGTTCTTC. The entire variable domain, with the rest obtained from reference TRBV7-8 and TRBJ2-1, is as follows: GAGVSQSPRYKVAKRGQDVALRCDPISGHVSLFWYQQALGQGPEFLTYFQNEAQLDKSGLPSDRFFAERPEGSVSTLKIQRTQQEDSAVYLCASSLGAVGVRSYNEQFFGPGTRLTVL.

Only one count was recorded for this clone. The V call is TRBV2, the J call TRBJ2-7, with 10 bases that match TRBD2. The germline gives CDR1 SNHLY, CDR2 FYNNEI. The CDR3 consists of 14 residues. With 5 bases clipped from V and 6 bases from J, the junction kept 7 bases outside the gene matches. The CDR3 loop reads CASSRSSGRVEQYF. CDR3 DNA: TGTGCCAGCAGTCGGTCTAGCGGGAGAGTCGAGCAGTACTTC.

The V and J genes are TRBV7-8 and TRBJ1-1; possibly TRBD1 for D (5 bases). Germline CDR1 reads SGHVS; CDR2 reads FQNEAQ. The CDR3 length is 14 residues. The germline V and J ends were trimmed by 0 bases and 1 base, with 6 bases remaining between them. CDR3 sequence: CASSLAQGNTEAFF. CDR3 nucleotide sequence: TGTGCCAGCAGCTTAGCGCAGGGGAACACTGAAGCTTTCTTT.

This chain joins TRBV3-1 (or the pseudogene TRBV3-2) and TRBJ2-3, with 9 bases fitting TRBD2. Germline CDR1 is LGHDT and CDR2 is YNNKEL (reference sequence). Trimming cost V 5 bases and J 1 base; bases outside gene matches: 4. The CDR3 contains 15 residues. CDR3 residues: CASSVIAGGTDTQYF. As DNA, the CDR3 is TGTGCCAGCAGCGTAATAGCGGGAGGCACAGATACGCAGTATTTT.